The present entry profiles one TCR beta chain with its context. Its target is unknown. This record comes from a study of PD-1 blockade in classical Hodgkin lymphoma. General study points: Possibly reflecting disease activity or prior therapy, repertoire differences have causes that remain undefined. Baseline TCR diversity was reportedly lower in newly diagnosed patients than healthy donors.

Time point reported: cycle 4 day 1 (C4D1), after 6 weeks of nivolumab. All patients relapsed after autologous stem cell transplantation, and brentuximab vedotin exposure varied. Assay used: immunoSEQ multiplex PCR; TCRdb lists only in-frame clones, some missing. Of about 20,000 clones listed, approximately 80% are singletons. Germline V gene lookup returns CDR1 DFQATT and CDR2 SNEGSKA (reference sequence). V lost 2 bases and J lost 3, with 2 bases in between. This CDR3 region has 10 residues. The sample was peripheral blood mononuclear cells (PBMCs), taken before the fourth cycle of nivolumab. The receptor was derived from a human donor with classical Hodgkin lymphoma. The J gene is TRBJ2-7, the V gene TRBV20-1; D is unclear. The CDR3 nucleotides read TGCAGTGCTAGAATCTACGAGCAGTACTTC. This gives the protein CSARIYEQYF.